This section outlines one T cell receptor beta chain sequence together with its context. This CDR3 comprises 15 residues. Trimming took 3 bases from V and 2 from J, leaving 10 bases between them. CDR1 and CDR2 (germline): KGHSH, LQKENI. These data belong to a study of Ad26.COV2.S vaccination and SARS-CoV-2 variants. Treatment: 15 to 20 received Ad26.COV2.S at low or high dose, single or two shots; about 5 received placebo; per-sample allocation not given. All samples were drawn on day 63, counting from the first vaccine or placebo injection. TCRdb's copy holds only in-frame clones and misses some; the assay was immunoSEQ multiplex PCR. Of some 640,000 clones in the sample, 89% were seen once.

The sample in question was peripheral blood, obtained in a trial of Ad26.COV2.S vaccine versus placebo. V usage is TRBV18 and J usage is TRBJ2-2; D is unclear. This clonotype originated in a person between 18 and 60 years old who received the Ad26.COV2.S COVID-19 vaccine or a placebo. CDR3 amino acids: CASSPALTNTGELFF. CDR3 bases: TGTGCCAGCTCACCTGCACTCACAAACACCGGGGAGCTGTTTTTT. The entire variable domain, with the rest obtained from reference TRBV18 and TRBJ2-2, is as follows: NAGVMQNPRHLVRRRGQEARLRCSPMKGHSHVYWYRQLPEEGLKFMVYLQKENIIDESGMPKERFSAEFPKEGPSILRIQQVVRGDSAAYFCASSPALTNTGELFFGEGSRLTVL.